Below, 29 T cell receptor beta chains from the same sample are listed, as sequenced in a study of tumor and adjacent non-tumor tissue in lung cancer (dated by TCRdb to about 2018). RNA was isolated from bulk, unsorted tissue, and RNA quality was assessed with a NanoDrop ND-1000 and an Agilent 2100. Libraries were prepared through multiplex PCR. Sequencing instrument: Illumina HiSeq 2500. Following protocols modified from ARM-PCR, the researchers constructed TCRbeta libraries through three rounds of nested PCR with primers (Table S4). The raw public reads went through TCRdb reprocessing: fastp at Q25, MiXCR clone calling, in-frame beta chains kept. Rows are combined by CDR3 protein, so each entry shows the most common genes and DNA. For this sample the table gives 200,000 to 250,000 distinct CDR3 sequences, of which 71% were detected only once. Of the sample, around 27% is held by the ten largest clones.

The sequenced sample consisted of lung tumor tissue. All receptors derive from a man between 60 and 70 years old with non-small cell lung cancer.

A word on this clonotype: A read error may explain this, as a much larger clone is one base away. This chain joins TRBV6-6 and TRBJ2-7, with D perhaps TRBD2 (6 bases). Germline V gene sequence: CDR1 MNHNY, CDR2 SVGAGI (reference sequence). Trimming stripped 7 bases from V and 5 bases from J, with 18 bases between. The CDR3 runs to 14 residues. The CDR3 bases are TGTGCCAGCAATTTGACCGGGACTTCCCACGAGCAGTACTTC. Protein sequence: CASNLTGTSHEQYF.

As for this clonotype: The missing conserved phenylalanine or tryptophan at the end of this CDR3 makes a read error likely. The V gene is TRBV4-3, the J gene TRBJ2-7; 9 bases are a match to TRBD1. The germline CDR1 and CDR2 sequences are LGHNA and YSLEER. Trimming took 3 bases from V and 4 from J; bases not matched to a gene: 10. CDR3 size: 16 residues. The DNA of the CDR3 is TGCGCCAGCAGCCAGTTGGGGGACAGGGCAGTTTACGAGCAGTACTCC. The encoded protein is CASSQLGDRAVYEQYS.

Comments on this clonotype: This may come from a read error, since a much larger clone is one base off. The CDR3 DNA reads TGTGCTAGTGGTGAACTGGGCTACGAGCAGTACTTC. Protein sequence: CASGELGYEQYF. V and J are TRBV12-5 and TRBJ2-7; D not resolved. There are 12 residues in the CDR3. Germline V lookup: CDR1 LGHNT, CDR2 FRNRAP. Trimming removed 5 bases from V and 3 bases from J, with 8 bases in between.

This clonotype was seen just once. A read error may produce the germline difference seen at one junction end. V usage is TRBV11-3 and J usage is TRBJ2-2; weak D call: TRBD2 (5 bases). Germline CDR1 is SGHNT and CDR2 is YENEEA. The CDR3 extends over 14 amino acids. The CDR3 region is CASSLVTGTGKLFF. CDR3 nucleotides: TGTGCCAGCAGCTTAGTGACCGGTACCGGGAAGCTGTTCTTT.

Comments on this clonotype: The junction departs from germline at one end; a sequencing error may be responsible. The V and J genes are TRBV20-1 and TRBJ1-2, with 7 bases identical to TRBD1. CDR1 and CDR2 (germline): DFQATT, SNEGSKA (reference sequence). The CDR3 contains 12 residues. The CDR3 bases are TGCAATGCTATCAGGGGGAACTATGGCTACACCTTC. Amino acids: CNAIRGNYGYTF.

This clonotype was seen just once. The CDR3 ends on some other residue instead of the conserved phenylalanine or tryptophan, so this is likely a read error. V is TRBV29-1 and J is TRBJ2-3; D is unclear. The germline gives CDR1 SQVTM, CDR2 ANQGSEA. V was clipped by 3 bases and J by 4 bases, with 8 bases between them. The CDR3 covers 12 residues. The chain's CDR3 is CSVDRGADTQYL. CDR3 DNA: TGCAGCGTTGATCGTGGCGCAGATACGCAGTATTTA.

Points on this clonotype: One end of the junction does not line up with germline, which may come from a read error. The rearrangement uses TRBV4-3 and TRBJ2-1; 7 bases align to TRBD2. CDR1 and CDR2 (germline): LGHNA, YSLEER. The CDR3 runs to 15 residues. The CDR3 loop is CASSRESSGYNEQFF. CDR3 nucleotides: TGCGCCAGCAGCCGAGAATCTAGCGGCTACAATGAGCAGTTTTTC.

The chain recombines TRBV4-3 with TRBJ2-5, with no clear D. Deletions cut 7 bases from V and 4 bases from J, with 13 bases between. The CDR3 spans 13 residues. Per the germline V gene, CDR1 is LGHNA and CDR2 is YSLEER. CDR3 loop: CASNHDPGETQYF. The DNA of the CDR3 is TGCGCCAGCAACCATGATCCCGGAGAGACCCAGTACTTC.

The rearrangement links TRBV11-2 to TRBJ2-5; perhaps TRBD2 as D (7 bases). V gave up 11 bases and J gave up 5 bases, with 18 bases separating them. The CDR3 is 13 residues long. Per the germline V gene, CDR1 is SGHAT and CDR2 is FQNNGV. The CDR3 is CAGGLGGGETQYF. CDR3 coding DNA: TGTGCCGGCGGCTTAGGGGGGGGCGAGACCCAGTACTTC. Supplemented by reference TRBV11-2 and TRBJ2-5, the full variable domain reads EAGVAQSPRYKIIEKRQSVAFWCNPISGHATLYWYQQILGQGPKLLIQFQNNGVVDDSQLPKDRFSAERLKGVDSTLKIQPAKLEDSAVYLCAGGLGGGETQYFGPGTRLLVL.

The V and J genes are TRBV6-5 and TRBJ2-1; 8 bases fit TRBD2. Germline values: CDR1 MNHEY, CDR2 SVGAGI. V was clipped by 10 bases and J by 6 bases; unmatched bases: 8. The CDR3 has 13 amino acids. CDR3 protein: CATAGTRGNEQFF. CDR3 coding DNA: TGTGCCACCGCCGGGACTAGAGGCAATGAGCAGTTCTTC.

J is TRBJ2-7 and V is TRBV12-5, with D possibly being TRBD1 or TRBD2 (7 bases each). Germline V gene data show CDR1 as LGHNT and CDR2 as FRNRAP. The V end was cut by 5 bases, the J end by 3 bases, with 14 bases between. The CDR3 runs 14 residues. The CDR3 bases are TGTGCTAGTGGTAACCAGGGGGGGGGCTACGAGCAGTACTTC. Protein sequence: CASGNQGGGYEQYF.

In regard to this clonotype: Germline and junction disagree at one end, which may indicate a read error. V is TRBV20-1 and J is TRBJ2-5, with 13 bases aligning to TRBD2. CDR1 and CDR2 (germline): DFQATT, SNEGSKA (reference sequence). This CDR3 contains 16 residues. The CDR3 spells CSALPPTSGRSKTQCF. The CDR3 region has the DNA TGCAGTGCCCTTCCCCCGACTAGCGGGAGGTCTAAGACCCAGTGCTTC.

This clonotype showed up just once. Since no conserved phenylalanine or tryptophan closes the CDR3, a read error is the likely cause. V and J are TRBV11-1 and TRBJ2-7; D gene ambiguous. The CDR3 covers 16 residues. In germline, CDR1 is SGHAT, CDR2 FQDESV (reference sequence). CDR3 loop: CASSLVIRDNSYEQYL. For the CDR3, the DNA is TGTGCCAGTAGCTTAGTGATTCGTGACAACTCCTACGAGCAGTACCTC.

The CDR3 is CASRTAGLAGGPREQYF. The CDR3 nucleotides read TGTGCCAGCAGAACCGCGGGACTAGCGGGAGGTCCGAGGGAGCAGTACTTC. This chain uses TRBV6-2 or TRBV6-3 with TRBJ2-7; 15 bases match TRBD2. The CDR3 runs 17 residues. V dropped 6 bases and J dropped 7; count of bases not matched to a gene: 13. Germline assignment: CDR1 MNHEY and CDR2 SVGEGT.

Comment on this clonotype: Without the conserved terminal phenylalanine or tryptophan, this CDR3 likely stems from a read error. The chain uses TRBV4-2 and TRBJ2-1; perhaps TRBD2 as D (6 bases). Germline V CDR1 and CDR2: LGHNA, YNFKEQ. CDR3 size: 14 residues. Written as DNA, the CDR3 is TGTGCTAGCAGCCAAGCCGCGGGACTCCATGAGCAGTTCCTC. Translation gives CASSQAAGLHEQFL.

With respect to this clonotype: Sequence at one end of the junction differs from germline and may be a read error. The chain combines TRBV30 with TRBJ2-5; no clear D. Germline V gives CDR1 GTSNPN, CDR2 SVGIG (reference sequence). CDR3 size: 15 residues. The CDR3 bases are TGTGCCTGTAGTGACGTGGGCGGAGAATCCGAGACCCAGTACTTC. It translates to CACSDVGGESETQYF.

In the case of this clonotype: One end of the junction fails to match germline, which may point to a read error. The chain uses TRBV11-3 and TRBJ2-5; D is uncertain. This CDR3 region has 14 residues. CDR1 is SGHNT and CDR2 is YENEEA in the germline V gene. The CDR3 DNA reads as TGTGCCAGCAGCTTAGCTACAGTACAAGAGACTCAGTACTTT. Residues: CASSLATVQETQYF.

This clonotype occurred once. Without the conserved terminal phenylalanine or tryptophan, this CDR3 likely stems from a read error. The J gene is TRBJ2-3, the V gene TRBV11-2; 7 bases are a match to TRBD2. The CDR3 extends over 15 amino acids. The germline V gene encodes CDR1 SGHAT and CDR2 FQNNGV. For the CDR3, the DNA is TGTACCAGCAGCCTTTTCCTAGCGGTGGCAGATACGCAGTATTAT. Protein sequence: CTSSLFLAVADTQYY.

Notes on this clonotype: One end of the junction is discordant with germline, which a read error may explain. In nucleotides, the CDR3 is TGTGTAAGCAGCTTAGACGGAGTGAACACTGGAGCTTTCTTT. It translates to CVSSLDGVNTGAFF. The chain combines TRBV11-3 with TRBJ1-1; D uncertain. The CDR3 runs to 14 residues. Germline V gene data show CDR1 as SGHNT and CDR2 as YENEEA.

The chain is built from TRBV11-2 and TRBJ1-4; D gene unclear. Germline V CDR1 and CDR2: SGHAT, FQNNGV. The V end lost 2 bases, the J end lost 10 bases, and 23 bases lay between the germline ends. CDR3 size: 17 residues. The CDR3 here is CASSLKMPRLHGRKLFF. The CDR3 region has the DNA TGTGCCAGCAGCTTAAAAATGCCGAGACTCCACGGAAGAAAACTGTTTTTT.

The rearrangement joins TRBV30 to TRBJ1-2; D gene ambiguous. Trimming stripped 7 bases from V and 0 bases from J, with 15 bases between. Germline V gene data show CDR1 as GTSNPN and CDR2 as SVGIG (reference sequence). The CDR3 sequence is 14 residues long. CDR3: CASPERTSNYGYTF. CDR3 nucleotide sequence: TGTGCCTCCCCAGAAAGGACTTCTAACTATGGCTACACCTTC.

The CDR3 DNA is TGTGCCAGCATTCTATATGGGCTGGACACTGAAGCTTTCTTT. Translated, it gives CASILYGLDTEAFF. The genes are TRBV11-2 and TRBJ1-1; D gene uncertain. Between the trimmed V and J ends, which lost 7 bases and 3 bases, there was a span of 15 bases. CDR3 length: 14 amino acids. The germline V gene has CDR1 SGHAT and CDR2 FQNNGV.

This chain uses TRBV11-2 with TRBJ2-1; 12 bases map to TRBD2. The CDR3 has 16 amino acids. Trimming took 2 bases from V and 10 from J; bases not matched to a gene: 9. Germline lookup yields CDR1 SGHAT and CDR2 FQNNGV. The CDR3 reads CASSLLSSGRAYEQFF. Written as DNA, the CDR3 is TGTGCCAGCAGCTTATTATCTAGCGGGAGGGCCTACGAGCAGTTCTTC. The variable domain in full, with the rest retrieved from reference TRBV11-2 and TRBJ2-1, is EAGVAQSPRYKIIEKRQSVAFWCNPISGHATLYWYQQILGQGPKLLIQFQNNGVVDDSQLPKDRFSAERLKGVDSTLKIQPAKLEDSAVYLCASSLLSSGRAYEQFFGPGTRLTVL.

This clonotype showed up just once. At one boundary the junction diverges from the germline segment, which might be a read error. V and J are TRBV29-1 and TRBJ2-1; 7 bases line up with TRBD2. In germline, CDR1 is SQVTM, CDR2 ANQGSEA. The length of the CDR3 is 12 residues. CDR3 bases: TGCAGCGCCAGAACGGGGGGACCTACGGAGCTCTTC. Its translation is CSARTGGPTELF.

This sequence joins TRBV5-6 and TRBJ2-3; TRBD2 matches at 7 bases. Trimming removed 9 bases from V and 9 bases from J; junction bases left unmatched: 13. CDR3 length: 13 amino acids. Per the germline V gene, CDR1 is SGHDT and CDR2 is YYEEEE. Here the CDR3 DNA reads TGTGCCACCTCACCGACGGGGGGAGCGACGCAGTATTTT. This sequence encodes CATSPTGGATQYF. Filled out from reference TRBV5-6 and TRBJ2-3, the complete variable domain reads DAGVTQSPTHLIKTRGQQVTLRCSPKSGHDTVSWYQQALGQGPQFIFQYYEEEERQRGNFPDRFSGHQFPNYSSELNVNALLLGDSALYLCATSPTGGATQYFGPGTRLTVL.

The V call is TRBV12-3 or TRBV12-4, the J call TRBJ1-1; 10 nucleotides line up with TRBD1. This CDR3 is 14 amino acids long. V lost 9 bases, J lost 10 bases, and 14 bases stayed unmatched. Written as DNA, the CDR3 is TGTGCCAGTATTCCCCCGGGACAGGGGTTGAGAGCTTTCTTT. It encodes CASIPPGQGLRAFF.

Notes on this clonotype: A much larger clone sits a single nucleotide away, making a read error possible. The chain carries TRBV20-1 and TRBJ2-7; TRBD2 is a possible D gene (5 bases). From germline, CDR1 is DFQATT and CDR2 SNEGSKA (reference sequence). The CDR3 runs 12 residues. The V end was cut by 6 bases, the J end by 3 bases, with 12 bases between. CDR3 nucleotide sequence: TGCAGTGCCTTAGTGGGAGTCTACGAGCAGTACTTC. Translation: CSALVGVYEQYF.

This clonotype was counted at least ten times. In DNA, the CDR3 is TGCAGTGCAGAGACGGGCAGGACCGCTAACTATGGCTACACCTTC. Translation gives CSAETGRTANYGYTF. J is TRBJ1-2 and V is TRBV20-1; D unclear. CDR1 and CDR2 (germline): DFQATT, SNEGSKA (reference sequence). The CDR3 contains 15 residues. V was pared by 6 bases and J by 0 bases, with 17 bases between.

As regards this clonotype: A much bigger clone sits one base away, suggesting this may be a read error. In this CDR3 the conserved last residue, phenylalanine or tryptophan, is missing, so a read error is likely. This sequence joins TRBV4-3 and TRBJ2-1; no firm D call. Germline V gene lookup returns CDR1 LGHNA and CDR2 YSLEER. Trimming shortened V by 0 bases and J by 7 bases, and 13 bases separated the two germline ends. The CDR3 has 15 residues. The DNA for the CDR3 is TGCGCCAGCAGCCAAGATCGGCTAGTCGGAAATGAGCAGTTCCTC. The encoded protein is CASSQDRLVGNEQFL.